This T cell receptor beta chain originates from a study of blood T cells in healthy people across ages. This clonotype was found many times. Then a second PCR, running about 7 to 11 cycles, was carried out with a sample-barcoded 5' primer and a J-beta primer mix. Via MiXCR, TCRdb re-called the 5' RACE reads, giving one row per CDR3 protein. The profile shows some 1.4 million distinct CDR3 sequences, 35% to 45% of them singletons. V lost 2 bases and J 2 bases, leaving 10 bases between the germline ends. CDR3 length: 15 amino acids. Germline V gives CDR1 MNHEY, CDR2 SMNVEV (reference sequence). The chain has TRBV27 and TRBJ2-1, with D possibly matching TRBD2 (6 bases). The sequenced material came from blood. The sequence came from a woman aged 18 to 35 in good health. The CDR3 bases are TGTGCCAGCAGTTTAGCGGGACGGGCCTACAATGAGCAGTTCTTC. Protein sequence: CASSLAGRAYNEQFF.